Below, one TCR beta chain is given with its context. This clone's antigen is unknown. No clone much larger than this one lies a single base away; base qualities are absent. The same CDR3 can be traced to other DNA sequences in this sample. Healthy HIV-negative adults with no recently reported acute infections or vaccinations were included as donors. Only Caucasian adults living in Nashville, Tennessee, USA were represented among the donors. CD4+ T cells were enriched by magnetic negative selection; naive cells were then positively selected on CD45RA, and the negative fraction formed the memory subset. Blood was obtained by leukapheresis, after which PBMCs were separated by Ficoll-Histopaque density gradient centrifugation and cryopreserved in liquid nitrogen vapor phase. Purity and quantity of every magnetically sorted T cell population were checked by analytical flow cytometry. Genomic DNA was isolated from each sorted fraction and quantified by UV absorbance on a Nanodrop 2000c.

Using the deep immunoSEQ assay, multiplex PCR amplified TCR CDR3 regions from genomic DNA. Extracted genomic DNA from each cell subset was distributed evenly across all wells of several immunoSEQ 96-well plates, and each plate was treated as a replicate. For sorted subsets, roughly 190 ng of genomic DNA, equivalent to some 30,000 T cell genomes, went into each replicate PCR. The purified libraries were quantified using a Qubit 3.0 fluorometer, sized with a Bioanalyzer 2100, and then quantified again using the KAPA Library Quantification kit. Every immunoSEQ 96-well plate was sequenced on a dedicated single-read 150-cycle Illumina NextSeq 550 flow cell. Processing in the source paper ran as follows. Because only junctional sequences without quality scores were contained in the immunoSEQ output, filtering matching that applied to full-length reads could not be performed. To assign V/J genes and CDR3, sequences were annotated using PyIR, a Python wrapper for IgBLAST v1.9, with IMGT germline references. Reads were removed for weak V/J assignments (E-value above 1e-6), missing CDR3, stop codons, out-of-frame junctions, or ambiguous translated residues. V3J clonotypes were defined as sequences sharing the same inferred V gene, J gene, and CDR3 amino acid sequence. To compute the percentage overlap between repertoires, the number of shared unique clonotypes was divided by the size of the smaller repertoire. Repertoire richness was assessed with RTK rarefaction, the Chao1 estimator, and Recon v2.1 estimates of unobserved clonotypes. For all TCRbeta clonotypes obtained by the gDNA method from a few donors, generation probabilities were computed with OLGA. Drawn from immuneACCESS, this table holds only the in-frame rearrangements with V and J called that TCRdb kept. Clones are partly lost; checked studies trace under half to an unresolved V gene and leave the rest unexplained. V and J calls and clone size are those listed in that table; D and trimming were worked out from the DNA. This sample lists roughly 1,500,000 clones; roughly 98.5% were detected once. Jointly, the top ten make up 0.36% of the sample.

This entry is derived from a study of shared clonotypes between healthy human individuals (TCRdb year 2020). About the investigation overall: Two women and a few men aged 18 to 49 years were included in the cohort. Per donor, three plates each were used for CD4 naive and CD4 memory, two for CD8 naive, and one for CD8 memory. To estimate repertoire size and how much clonotypes are shared between individuals, the study performed deep sequencing of blood TCR repertoires from about five healthy adults. Libraries were prepared and TCR repertoires were sequenced by different laboratories using diverse techniques, in order to increase sequencing depth and limit assay-specific biases. Between about 0.85 and 9.5 billion PBMCs per donor were obtained by leukapheresis. Beyond this particular receptor, the publication reports: Even with the large sequencing depth, rarefaction of the sorted-subset datasets indicated that sequencing was incomplete. Clonotypes shared by all four sorted-subset donors showed higher generation probabilities than non-shared clonotypes. Sharing across several donors was observed for around 5% of naive CD4, 3% to 3.5% of naive CD8, over 2% of memory CD4, and roughly 0.43% of memory CD8 clonotypes. Sampling was restricted to blood, and TCR repertoires in tissue are likely to differ from TCR repertoires in blood. Based on pairwise subsampling, the degree of clonotype sharing among donors was expected to be affected by sequencing depth. Naive subsets generally had larger estimated clonotype richness than memory subsets. Because the study included only a small number of donors, the genetic and exposure-history diversity represented was limited.

V is reduced by 1 base and J by 6 bases, leaving a spacing of 5 bases between them. Counted from cysteine to phenylalanine, this CDR3 has 12 amino acids. CDR3 DNA is the only sequence kept; it has 36 bases, read in frame from the first base. CDR1 KGHSH and CDR2 LQKENI are derived from the germline V gene. Sequencing was carried out using naive CD4+ T cells sorted from blood. According to the study, the label for this sample's cell subset or site signals: CD45RA+ positively selected. The TCR was taken from a man in his thirties or forties in good health. The chain employs TRBV18 and TRBJ2-3; the best D guess is TRBD2, with 5 bases matching. The CDR3 region: CASSPLADTQYF. Read as DNA, the sequence is TGTGCCAGCTCACCACTAGCGGATACGCAGTATTTT.